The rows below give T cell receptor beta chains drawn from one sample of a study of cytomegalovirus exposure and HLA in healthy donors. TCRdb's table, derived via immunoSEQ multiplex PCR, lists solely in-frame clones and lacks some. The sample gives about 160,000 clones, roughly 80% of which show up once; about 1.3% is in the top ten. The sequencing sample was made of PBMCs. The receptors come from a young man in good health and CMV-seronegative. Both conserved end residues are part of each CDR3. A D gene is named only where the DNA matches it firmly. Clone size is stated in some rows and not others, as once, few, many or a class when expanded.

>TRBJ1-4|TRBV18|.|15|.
CASSPRGQENEKLFF
TGTGCCAGCTCACCCAGAGGGCAGGAGAATGAAAAACTGTTTTTT
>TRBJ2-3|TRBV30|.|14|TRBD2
CAWRTSAATDTQYF
TGTGCCTGGAGAACTAGCGCGGCCACAGATACGCAGTATTTT
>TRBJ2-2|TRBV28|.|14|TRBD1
CASRTGGLSGELFF
TGTGCCAGCAGAACAGGGGGTCTCTCCGGGGAGCTGTTTTTT
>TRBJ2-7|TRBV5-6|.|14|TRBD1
CASSLPTGSYEQYF
TGTGCCAGCAGCCTACCGACAGGGTCTTACGAGCAGTACTTC
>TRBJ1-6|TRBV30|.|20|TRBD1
CAWSGSGGLLRSSYNSPLHF
TGTGCCTGGAGTGGGTCAGGGGGTCTTCTCAGGAGCTCCTATAATTCACCCCTCCACTTT
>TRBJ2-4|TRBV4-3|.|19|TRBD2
CASSQVSSGGSVAKNIQYF
TGCGCCAGCAGCCAAGTTTCTAGCGGGGGGTCAGTAGCCAAAAACATTCAGTACTTC
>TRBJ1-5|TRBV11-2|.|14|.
CASSSGEGHQPQHF
TGTGCCAGCAGCTCCGGGGAGGGCCATCAGCCCCAGCATTTT
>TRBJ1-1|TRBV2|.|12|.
CASREKGTEAFF
TGTGCCAGCAGAGAAAAGGGGACTGAAGCTTTCTTT
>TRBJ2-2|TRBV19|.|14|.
CASSRGLPYGELFF
TGTGCCAGTAGTAGGGGACTCCCTTACGGGGAGCTGTTTTTT
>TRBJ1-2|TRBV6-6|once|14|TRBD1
CASSYGTGSYGYTF
TGTGCCAGCAGCTACGGGACAGGGAGCTATGGCTACACCTTC
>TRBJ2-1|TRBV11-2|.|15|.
CASSLEWDNNNEQFF
TGTGCCAGCAGCTTAGAGTGGGACAATAACAATGAGCAGTTCTTC
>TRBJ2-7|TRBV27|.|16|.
CASSLRAGYNSYEQYF
TGTGCCAGCAGTTTACGAGCAGGCTATAACTCCTACGAGCAGTACTTC
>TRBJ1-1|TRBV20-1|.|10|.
CSAAFREAFF
TGCAGTGCTGCGTTCAGGGAAGCTTTCTTT
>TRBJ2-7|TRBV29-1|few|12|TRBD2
CSVDRGAGEQYF
TGCAGCGTTGACCGTGGAGCGGGGGAGCAGTACTTC
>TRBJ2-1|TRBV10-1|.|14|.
CASSDESSYNEQFF
TGCGCCAGCAGTGATGAGAGCTCCTACAATGAGCAGTTCTTC
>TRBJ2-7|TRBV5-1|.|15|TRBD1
CASSLTGGPSYEQYF
TGCGCCAGCAGTTTGACAGGGGGCCCTTCCTACGAGCAGTACTTC
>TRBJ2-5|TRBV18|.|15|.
CASSPRFARQETQYF
TGTGCCAGCTCACCACGGTTTGCCAGACAAGAGACCCAGTACTTC
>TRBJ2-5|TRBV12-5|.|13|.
CASGLGGEETQYF
TGTGCTAGTGGTCTCGGAGGAGAAGAGACCCAGTACTTC